Listed below are T cell receptor beta chains from one sample, sequenced in a study of shared clonotypes between healthy human individuals. The assay was immunoSEQ multiplex PCR, and TCRdb's table has in-frame clones only and misses some. The sample has a few million clones, 90% to 95% seen once; the top ten hold more than 1.5%. Sequenced: naive CD8+ T cells from PBMCs. These TCRs come from a man between 18 and 29 years old in good health. Some clones in this sample may be carry-over from other donors' samples. CDR3s leave out the opening cysteine and the closing phenylalanine or tryptophan.

TRBV30	TRBJ1-2	AWSLGFGDGYT
TRBV28	TRBJ1-5	ASSLLSGTGSNQPQH
TRBV7-8	TRBJ2-3	ASSLLTGQADTQY
TRBV6-1	TRBJ1-1	ASSEARLANTEAF
TRBV30	TRBJ2-2	AWKLRNTGELF
TRBV9	TRBJ2-2	ASSVAEGASDGELF
TRBV27	TRBJ2-7	ASSLSAGNHNEQY
TRBV2	TRBJ2-1	ASSPDSGPFNEQF
TRBV9	TRBJ2-7	ASSPGTSGTYEQY
TRBV28	TRBJ2-7	ASSLYTGEQY
TRBV28	TRBJ1-4	ASSTDRGNEKLF
TRBV28	TRBJ1-3	ASSPWGATSFRGNTIY
TRBV2	TRBJ2-7	ASRPLAGGSSYEQY
TRBV5-6	TRBJ2-7	ASSLQGENYEQY
TRBV9	TRBJ1-2	ASSVAGGLAGYT
TRBV18	TRBJ1-4	ASSVGPNEKLF
TRBV7-8	TRBJ2-7	ASSLAGRKTYEQY
TRBV10-2	TRBJ2-7	ASTKRDRVTYEQY
TRBV6-5	TRBJ2-7	ATSSRVSGIDEQY
TRBV29-1	TRBJ2-7	SAKTSLRGFTYEQY
TRBV10-1	TRBJ2-7	ASSRPYGNSYEQY
TRBV10-3	TRBJ2-7	AISSWDRSYEQY
TRBV27	TRBJ2-1	ASGSGTSGRNEQF
TRBV7-6	TRBJ1-4	ASSSGTVTTNEKLF
TRBV30	TRBJ1-1	ACRDSREGVREAF
TRBV15	TRBJ1-3	ATSSGGGSGNTIY
TRBV6-1	TRBJ1-2	ASSDDGYGYT
TRBV5-1	TRBJ1-4	ASSFPYATNEKLF
TRBV2	TRBJ1-5	ATSGGGVNQPQH
TRBV7-9	TRBJ1-6	ASSPSKGWNSPLH
TRBV27	TRBJ2-7	ASSLSARENYEQY
TRBV29-1	TRBJ1-2	SVPPGQGINGYT
TRBV6-6	TRBJ2-3	ATLLWDTQY
TRBV27	TRBJ2-3	ASKWGATSTDTQY
TRBV30	TRBJ2-7	AWSERRPSYEQY
TRBV19	TRBJ2-3	ASSIVEGGWTDTQY
TRBV9	TRBJ2-2	ASSPPLPHTGELF
TRBV27	TRBJ1-5	ASSLSPGSNQPQH
TRBV11-2	TRBJ2-4	ASSLEGTLAKNIQY
TRBV7-7	TRBJ2-5	ASSLTRGETQY
TRBV11-2	TRBJ1-5	ASSLGRGRNQPQH
TRBV6-5	TRBJ2-3	ASSIGTFDTQY
TRBV7-8	TRBJ2-7	ASSSRGRGSYEQY
TRBV7-9	TRBJ2-1	ASSLIVAFNEQF
TRBV6-4	TRBJ2-2	ASSEVRTSGTTTGELF
TRBV19	TRBJ1-5	ASRRLASPYQPQH
TRBV5-4	TRBJ1-1	ASSSLDKNTEAF
TRBV11-2	TRBJ1-1	ASSLGGVTEAF
TRBV29-1	TRBJ2-3	SVEGSYPGLYTDTQY
TRBV4-1	TRBJ2-3	ASSQRTLGTDTQY
TRBV11-2	TRBJ2-1	ASSQTLVREGFYNEQF
TRBV7-2	TRBJ1-1	ASSLELRQGDTEAF
TRBV27	TRBJ1-1	ASSILTPGPMNTEAF
TRBV19	TRBJ1-5	ASSMTGGTNQPQH
TRBV6-1	TRBJ2-2	ASSAGLLATGELF
TRBV7-2	TRBJ2-7	ASSPLAEPYEQY
TRBV6-1	TRBJ1-1	ASSGRTGVNTEAF